This entry features one T cell receptor beta chain sequence. Germline V lookup: CDR1 MDHEN, CDR2 SYDVKM. The CDR3 is 16 residues long. V trimming: 3 bases; J trimming: 3 bases; junction bases outside the gene matches: 8. This table comes from immunoSEQ multiplex PCR, and its TCRdb copy is limited to in-frame clones, with some not included. The sample contains 65,000 to 80,000 clones, approximately 80% of which appear only once. The data belong to a study of PD-L1 blockade in urothelial cancer. Across the study: Starting in the mid-2010s, patients were given atezolizumab (1,200 mg intravenously every 3 weeks). Patients' histories included 0 to 3 prior chemotherapy regimens.

J is TRBJ2-5 and V is TRBV28, with TRBD1 matching 9 bases. This specimen was PBMCs, taken around atezolizumab (anti-PD-L1) treatment. This sequence originates from a man between 65 and 85 years old with urothelial cancer. The CDR3 region has the DNA TGTGCCAGCAGTTTGGCCGGGACAGGGTTTAAAGAGACCCAGTACTTC. Protein product: CASSLAGTGFKETQYF.